This T cell receptor beta chain stems from a study of CD8 T cells in Susac syndrome (dated by TCRdb to about 2019). Regarding the study in general: Of the Susac syndrome patients who were sequenced, roughly 6 had clinically active disease and roughly eight were in clinical remission. At blood withdrawal, Susac syndrome patients were therapy-naive, treated with corticosteroids (with IVIg additionally given to some), or treated with IVIg alone. The clonality of the CD8+ T cell repertoire was compared across about a dozen healthy donors, about 14 Susac syndrome patients and 15 multiple sclerosis patients. Whether CD8+ T cell activation and differentiation in Susac syndrome was antigen driven was tested using repertoire sequencing. What the authors observed across the whole study: Clonal expansion was seen in Susac syndrome CD8+ repertoires, peaking in CD8+ TEMRA cells and being greater in clinically active patients than in remitting ones. Looking at Susac-specific public clones, the researchers identified about 15 in the total CD8+ repertoire and five in the CD8+ TEMRA repertoire. The study acknowledged that relatively few individuals were included in the TCR sequencing and HLA analysis.

V is pared back by 1 base and J by 0 bases, with 8 bases lying between the germline termini. The germline V gene encodes CDR1 SGHDN and CDR2 FVKESK. The CDR3 goes from the cysteine to the phenylalanine over 15 residues. CDR3 DNA is the only sequence kept; it has 45 bases, read in frame from the first base. High-throughput TCR beta sequencing profiled peripheral blood CD8+ and CD4+ T cells from healthy donors, Susac syndrome patients and multiple sclerosis patients. The Susac syndrome patients fulfilled recently defined diagnostic criteria for definite or probable disease. Bulk CD8+ and CD4+ T cells were purified by magnetic negative isolation, while CD8+ TEMRA cells were enriched using FACS. Blood was drawn into EDTA tubes, processed within 24 hours, and PBMCs were isolated by density gradient centrifugation. PBMCs intended for TCR sequencing were cryopreserved in liquid nitrogen and were subsequently thawed in a 37 degrees C water bath. Purity of sorted or isolated CD4+, CD8+ and CD8+ TEMRA cells was at least 90%.

RNA was extracted using the RNeasy kit, and about 0.5 to 1 ug of the RNA was reverse transcribed with random hexamers. The immunoSEQ multiplex PCR assay, which covers 54 Vbeta and 13 Jbeta segments, was used to amplify TCR beta CDR3 regions. PCR amplification bias was corrected by using a synthetic template baseline for primer optimization and computational correction. From the authors' description of their analysis: Reads were annotated to V, D and J genes per IMGT and analyzed with immunoSEQ Analyzer, keeping only productive sequences. Clonality was calculated as one minus the Shannon entropy normalized by log2 of the number of productive unique sequences. For each patient and control, public and private clones were evaluated among the 100 most prevalent clones. Clones were defined as Susac-specific if absent from the healthy and MS cohorts, from approximately 1,100 published viral clones and from other ImmuneACCESS disease sequences. TCRdb reran the public reads through fastp at Q25 and MiXCR, keeping productive beta chains. Rows matching on CDR3 protein sequence are summarized as one entry with the most common DNA and genes. The V and J calls here are based on TCRdb, not the publication. This sample has about 120,000 distinct CDR3 sequences in its table, and just under 95% of those were observed once. In total, the top ten clones hold around 0.28% of the sample.

Turning to this clonotype: What this receptor recognizes is not known. No per-base quality is available; no much larger clone lies one base away.

This clonotype originated in a human donor with Susac syndrome. The sequence joins TRBV14 to TRBJ2-3; a weak D assignment points to TRBD2 (5 bases agree). Sample: CD8+ T cells from PBMCs. The sequenced DNA is TGTGCCAGCAGCCAAGGGTCGGGAAGCACAGATACGCAGTATTTT. It codes for CASSQGSGSTDTQYF.